This T cell receptor (beta chain) is from a study of T-cell reconstitution after alpha-beta-depleted transplantation in children. The study, taken as a whole, reports: From newly produced T cells came most of the T-cell counts and diversity one year after transplant.

With respect to this clonotype: Its antigen remains unidentified.

A library of TCRbeta sequences, prepared with unique molecular identifiers, was generated. One entry per CDR3 protein, called by TCRdb with MiXCR from the PCR reads. The sample carries 90,000 to 150,000 distinct CDR3 sequences, approximately 22% recorded once. The material was PBMCs, mostly from graft donor cells, obtained 180 days after TCRalphabeta/CD19-depleted stem cell transplant. This receptor was taken from a male patient under 10 years old who had a stem cell transplant for chronic granulomatous disease, so the T cells may come from the graft donor.

CDR3 in amino acids: CATSNRDYRYEQYF. The DNA of the CDR3 is TGTGCCACCAGCAACCGGGACTATCGCTACGAGCAGTACTTC. This chain uses TRBV15 with TRBJ2-7; TRBD2 agrees at 7 bases. In germline, CDR1 is LNHNV, CDR2 YYDKDF (reference sequence). Germline trimming cut 4 bases from V and 3 bases from J; bases unmatched to any gene: 6. The CDR3 spans 14 residues.